The T cell receptor (beta chain) described here comes from a study of identical twins. Study-level findings and limits: In drawing conclusions, the study used cross-sectional statistical analysis and did not follow the same donors.

MiXCR, run by TCRdb on the 5' RACE reads, gives a single entry per CDR3 protein. The sample consists of 310,000 or so distinct CDR3 sequences, roughly 8.6% of them appearing once. Comments on this clonotype: Its antigen is undetermined.

Germline values: CDR1 ENHRY, CDR2 SYGVKD. The CDR3 is 13 residues long. With 6 bases removed from V and 0 bases from J, the gap between germline ends came to 9 bases. This same sample was also part of a study on yellow fever vaccine responses in identical twins.

V and J are TRBV10-3 and TRBJ2-7; D is perhaps TRBD1 or TRBD2 (5 bases each). Sequenced sample: memory (CD45RO+) T cells sorted from blood. The clonotype comes from a woman between 18 and 29 years old in good health. The CDR3 DNA sequence: TGTGCCATCAGGGACGGGACCTCCTACGAGCAGTACGTC. It translates to CAIRDGTSYEQYV.